This entry lists 9 T cell receptor beta chains sequenced from one sample in a study of read filtering for tumor transcriptome and immune sequencing. This library used roughly 400 ng RNA and molecular barcoded adaptors spanning alpha/delta and beta/gamma chains. A single record per CDR3 protein comes from TCRdb applying MiXCR to the reads. The repertoire includes 75,000 to 95,000 distinct CDR3 sequences, 20% to 25% of them detected once, and about 10% sits in the top ten. Sequenced material: a population of CD138-negative cells sorted from bone marrow. These receptors were obtained from a donor older than 35 with multiple myeloma.

The chain links TRBV20-1 to TRBJ2-3, with D perhaps matching TRBD2 (7 bases). The CDR3 is 14 amino acids. Germline loops: CDR1 DFQATT, CDR2 SNEGSKA (reference sequence). V shed 4 bases and J shed 4 bases, with 15 bases lying between them. The CDR3 is CSAKAGAPADTQYF. The CDR3 coding sequence is TGCAGTGCTAAGGCGGGGGCCCCGGCAGATACGCAGTATTTT.

This clonotype was counted many times. The rearrangement links TRBV29-1 to TRBJ2-2, with D possibly being TRBD2 (7 bases). Germline loops: CDR1 SQVTM, CDR2 ANQGSEA. V lost 7 bases to trimming and J lost 3 bases, with 12 bases between them. CDR3 size: 13 residues. The CDR3 DNA follows: TGCAGCGGGGGGGGGCTACACACCGGGGAGCTGTTTTTT. Encoded protein: CSGGGLHTGELFF.

This clonotype was recorded at least ten times. The chain joins TRBV5-1 to TRBJ2-1; no clear D gene. CDR1 is SGHRS and CDR2 is YFSETQ in the germline V gene. The V end lost 1 base, the J end lost 0 bases, and 8 bases lay between the germline ends. The CDR3 has 15 residues. The CDR3 reads CASSLQAISYNEQFF. The CDR3, as DNA: TGCGCCAGCAGCTTGCAGGCTATCTCCTACAATGAGCAGTTCTTC.

This clonotype was recorded many times. This sequence joins TRBV7-9 and TRBJ2-1, with no clear D. Looked up from germline, CDR1 is SEHNR and CDR2 is FQNEAQ (reference sequence). The CDR3 consists of 10 residues. The V end was cut by 8 bases, the J end by 5 bases, with 4 bases between. CDR3 sequence: CASGNNEQFF. In DNA, the CDR3 is TGTGCCAGCGGTAACAATGAGCAGTTCTTC.

This clonotype was detected a few times. This chain uses TRBV11-2 with TRBJ2-7; D gene uncertain. This CDR3 has 15 residues. Trimming removed 1 base at V and 4 bases at J, with 14 bases between. In germline, CDR1 is SGHAT, CDR2 FQNNGV. CDR3 DNA: TGTGCCAGCAGCTTAGTTGCAGGCTCTACATACGAGCAGTACTTC. Protein: CASSLVAGSTYEQYF.

This clonotype was detected once. The V gene is TRBV2, the J gene TRBJ1-3, with TRBD1 identical over 8 bases. The CDR3 contains 14 residues. The V segment lost 4 bases and the J segment 3 bases; nucleotides outside the gene matches: 2. CDR1 and CDR2 from the germline V gene are SNHLY and FYNNEI. CDR3 coding DNA: TGTGCCAGCAGTGGAGACAGGGGTGGAAACACCATATATTTT. Encoded protein: CASSGDRGGNTIYF.

This clonotype was seen many times. V usage is TRBV2 and J usage is TRBJ1-1; perhaps TRBD1 as D (6 bases). The ends were cut back, 4 bases at V and 0 bases at J, with 6 bases in the middle. CDR3 size: 13 residues. Per the germline V gene, CDR1 is SNHLY and CDR2 is FYNNEI. The CDR3 nucleotides are TGTGCCAGCAGTGGACAGGTGAACACTGAAGCTTTCTTT. Translated: CASSGQVNTEAFF. The whole variable domain, filled in from reference TRBV2 and TRBJ1-1, reads EPEVTQTPSHQVTQMGQEVILRCVPISNHLYFYWYRQILGQKVEFLVSFYNNEISEKSEIFDDQFSVERPDGSNFTLKIRSTKLEDSAMYFCASSGQVNTEAFFGQGTRLTVV.

This clonotype was counted ten times or more. The chain links TRBV3-1 to TRBJ1-6; 8 bases map to TRBD1. Trimming cost V 2 bases and J 9 bases; bases outside gene matches: 6. Germline V gives CDR1 LGHDT, CDR2 YNNKEL (reference sequence). The CDR3 runs to 15 residues. CDR3 in amino acids: CASSQSQGAGSPLHF. The CDR3 DNA reads TGTGCCAGCAGCCAAAGTCAGGGGGCCGGTTCACCCCTCCACTTT.

As for this clonotype: A single base separates this from a much larger clone, so it may be a read error. The chain combines TRBV7-2 with TRBJ2-3; D is possibly TRBD1 (5 bases). TRBJ1-5 matches the DNA end more closely, so the J call is doubtful. This CDR3 spans 16 amino acids. CDR1 SGHTA and CDR2 FQGNSA come from the germline V gene. DNA of the CDR3: TGTGCCAGCAGCTTATCTTCCGGGACGAGCACAGATACGCAGCATTTT. It yields the protein CASSLSSGTSTDTQHF.